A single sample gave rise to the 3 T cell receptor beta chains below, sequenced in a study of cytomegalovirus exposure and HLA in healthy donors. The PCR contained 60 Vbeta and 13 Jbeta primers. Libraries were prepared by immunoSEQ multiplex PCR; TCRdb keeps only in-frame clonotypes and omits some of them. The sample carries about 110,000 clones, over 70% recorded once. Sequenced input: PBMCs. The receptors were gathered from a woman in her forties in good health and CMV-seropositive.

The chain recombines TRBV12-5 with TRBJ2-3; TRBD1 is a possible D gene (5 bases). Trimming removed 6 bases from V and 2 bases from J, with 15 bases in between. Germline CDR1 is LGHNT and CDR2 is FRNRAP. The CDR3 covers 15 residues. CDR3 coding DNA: TGTGCTAGTGGAGGGGTGGTCACCGACACAGATACGCAGTATTTT. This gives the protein CASGGVVTDTDTQYF.

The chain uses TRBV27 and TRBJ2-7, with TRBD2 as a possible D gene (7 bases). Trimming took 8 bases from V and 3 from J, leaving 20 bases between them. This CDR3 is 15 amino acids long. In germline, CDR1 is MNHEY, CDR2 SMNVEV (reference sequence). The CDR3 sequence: CASSGYRGANYEQYF. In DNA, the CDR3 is TGTGCCAGCTCCGGCTACCGGGGGGCAAACTACGAGCAGTACTTC.

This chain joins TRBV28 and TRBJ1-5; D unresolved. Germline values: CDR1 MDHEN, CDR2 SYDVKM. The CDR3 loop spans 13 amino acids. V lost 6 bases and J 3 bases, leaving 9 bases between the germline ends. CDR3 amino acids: CASRWADNQPQHF. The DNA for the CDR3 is TGTGCCAGCAGGTGGGCCGACAATCAGCCCCAGCATTTT. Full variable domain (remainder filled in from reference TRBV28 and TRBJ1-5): DVKVTQSSRYLVKRTGEKVFLECVQDMDHENMFWYRQDPGLGLRLIYFSYDVKMKEKGDIPEGYSVSREKKERFSLILESASTNQTSMYLCASRWADNQPQHFGDGTRLSIL.